These 28 T cell receptor beta chains were all obtained from the same sample, sequenced in a study of blood T cells in healthy people across ages. Primed by a sample-barcoded 5' primer and a J-beta primer mix, a second PCR proceeded for roughly 6 to 12 cycles. TCRdb reprocessed the 5' RACE reads via MiXCR and lists one record per CDR3 protein. Among hundreds of thousands of distinct CDR3 sequences, 45% to 60% were seen once, and the ten largest hold about 14%. The sequenced material came from blood. The origin of the receptors is a woman older than 75 in good health.

This clonotype was observed a few times. This chain uses TRBV20-1 with TRBJ2-7, with a weak D call TRBD2 (6 bases). V was trimmed by 6 bases and J by 4 bases, leaving 13 bases between them. Germline CDR1 and CDR2: DFQATT and SNEGSKA (reference sequence). CDR3 size: 12 residues. In DNA, the CDR3 is TGCAGTGCCCCGGGGGAACTTTACGAGCAGTACTTC. Translation: CSAPGELYEQYF.

This clonotype came up many times. V is TRBV6-6 and J is TRBJ2-3; 9 bases align to TRBD2. There are 15 residues in the CDR3. Per germline, CDR1 MNHNY and CDR2 SVGAGI (reference sequence). Losses at the gene ends were 0 bases for V and 5 bases for J; bases not matched to a gene: 3. DNA for the CDR3: TGTGCCAGCAGTTACTCGAGCGGGAGGATAGATACGCAGTATTTT. Translation gives CASSYSSGRIDTQYF.

The chain couples TRBV7-9 to TRBJ2-5; the match to TRBD1 covers 10 bases. CDR3 size: 14 residues. Germline V CDR1 and CDR2: SEHNR, FQNEAQ (reference sequence). V trimming: 6 bases; J trimming: 11 bases; junction bases outside the gene matches: 12. In nucleotides, the CDR3 is TGTGCCAGCAGAAGACAGGGGGCGCGCAATGAGCAGTACTTC. Protein: CASRRQGARNEQYF.

This clonotype was recorded many times. The chain has TRBV20-1 and TRBJ2-3, with 7 positions matching TRBD2. Germline trimming cut 6 bases from V and 6 bases from J; bases unmatched to any gene: 15. Germline CDR1 and CDR2: DFQATT and SNEGSKA (reference sequence). CDR3 size: 15 residues. Here the CDR3 DNA reads TGCAGTGCCCCTAGCTGGGCGGGGGAGCCGGATACGCAGTATTTT. Its protein is CSAPSWAGEPDTQYF.

This clonotype was counted many times. The V gene is TRBV28, the J gene TRBJ2-7; TRBD1 is a possible D gene (5 bases). The germline V gene has CDR1 MDHEN and CDR2 SYDVKM. The CDR3 consists of 16 residues. Trimming took off 6 bases at V and 0 bases at J, with 18 bases between the two ends. Here the CDR3 DNA reads TGTGCCAGCAGGGCCGGTTGGGGCCGATCCTCCTACGAGCAGTACTTC. Encoded protein: CASRAGWGRSSYEQYF. Filled out from reference TRBV28 and TRBJ2-7, the complete variable domain reads DVKVTQSSRYLVKRTGEKVFLECVQDMDHENMFWYRQDPGLGLRLIYFSYDVKMKEKGDIPEGYSVSREKKERFSLILESASTNQTSMYLCASRAGWGRSSYEQYFGPGTRLTVT.

CDR3 protein: CSAQRGPSYEQYF. As DNA, the CDR3 is TGCAGTGCCCAGCGGGGGCCCTCCTACGAGCAGTACTTC. The chain recombines TRBV20-1 with TRBJ2-4; TRBD2 agrees at 8 bases. The J call may be mistaken, given a closer DNA end match to TRBJ2-7. This CDR3 is 13 amino acids long. CDR1 is DFQATT and CDR2 is SNEGSKA in the germline V gene (reference sequence).

This chain joins TRBV10-3 and TRBJ2-5; TRBD2 agrees at 10 bases. The CDR3 runs to 16 residues. J gave up 11 bases and V 1 base, and 13 bases lay outside the gene matches. CDR1 ENHRY and CDR2 SYGVKD come from the germline V gene. For the CDR3, the DNA is TGTGCCATCAGTGAGTACGGGACTAGCGCGAAGGGGGAGCAGTACTTC. Translation: CAISEYGTSAKGEQYF.

The gene calls are TRBV7-2 and TRBJ1-4, with a tentative D call TRBD1 (6 bases). Germline V CDR1 and CDR2: SGHTA, FQGNSA. This CDR3 has 16 residues. Trimming took 5 bases from V and 5 from J, leaving 18 bases between them. In DNA form, the CDR3 reads TGTGCCAGCAGCCCCAGGGGAAGCCTCGGAAATGAAAAACTGTTTTTT. Its protein is CASSPRGSLGNEKLFF.

V gene TRBV6-1 combines with J gene TRBJ2-2, with 7 positions matching TRBD1. The CDR3 covers 17 residues. Germline CDR1 reads MNHNS; CDR2 reads SASEGT. V was clipped by 6 bases and J by 0 bases; unmatched bases: 10. CDR3 nucleotide sequence: TGTGCCAGCAGCCTACGATCGGGACAGTCGAACACCGGGGAGCTGTTTTTT. Protein product: CASSLRSGQSNTGELFF.

V gene TRBV12-5 combines with J gene TRBJ1-5; 10 bases fit TRBD1. The CDR3 has 15 residues. Trimming removed 2 bases from V and 10 bases from J; junction bases left unmatched: 8. Germline values: CDR1 LGHNT, CDR2 FRNRAP. CDR3 in amino acids: CASGLYPRDRGPQHF. The CDR3 coding sequence is TGTGCTAGTGGTTTGTACCCCCGGGACAGGGGCCCCCAGCATTTT.

By share of the sample, this clonotype is medium-sized. J is TRBJ2-3 and V is TRBV7-3; D call uncertain. CDR1 is SGHTA, CDR2 FQGTGA, per germline. CDR3 length: 13 amino acids. The V and J ends lost 1 base and 3 bases respectively, with 5 bases between them. CDR3 sequence (DNA): TGTGCCAGCAGCTTAATGGCGACAGATACGCAGTATTTT. It translates to CASSLMATDTQYF.

This clonotype was recorded at least ten times. The J gene is TRBJ2-7, the V gene TRBV27; D call uncertain. The CDR3 is 14 amino acids. Germline values: CDR1 MNHEY, CDR2 SMNVEV (reference sequence). Trimming left V 4 bases short and J 2 bases short, with 12 bases between. CDR3 in DNA: TGTGCCAGCAGTTATTGGTTCCCAACCTACGAGCAGTACTTC. It is translated as CASSYWFPTYEQYF.

This clonotype was seen only once. The genes are TRBV12-3 or TRBV12-4 and TRBJ2-6; no firm D call. V was clipped by 5 bases and J by 0 bases, with 14 bases between them. The CDR3 spans 17 residues. CDR3 sequence reads: CASSPQQPSSGANVLTF. CDR3 nucleotide sequence: TGTGCCAGCAGTCCACAGCAGCCGAGCTCTGGGGCCAACGTCCTGACTTTC.

This clonotype was found many times. The chain employs TRBV6-6 and TRBJ2-3; either TRBD1 or TRBD2 may fit D (5 bases each). Trimming cost V 5 bases and J 4 bases, with 10 bases left between them. Germline V gene sequence: CDR1 MNHNY, CDR2 SVGAGI (reference sequence). The CDR3 loop spans 13 amino acids. The CDR3 here is CASSDMGADTQYF. The CDR3 DNA is TGTGCCAGCAGTGACATGGGGGCAGATACGCAGTATTTT.

The chain joins TRBV28 to TRBJ2-4, with D tentatively TRBD1 (6 bases). Deletions cut 7 bases from V and 2 bases from J, with 15 bases between. Per germline, CDR1 MDHEN and CDR2 SYDVKM. This CDR3 has 15 residues. As DNA, the CDR3 is TGTGCCAGCAACCCAGGGGACGGTACCAAAAACATTCAGTACTTC. This encodes CASNPGDGTKNIQYF.

V is TRBV10-3 and J is TRBJ1-1; D is ambiguous. CDR1 is ENHRY, CDR2 SYGVKD, per germline. V was cut by 2 bases and J by 1 base, with 20 bases left in between. The CDR3 runs 18 residues. CDR3 in DNA: TGTGCCATCAGTGAGCCTATTCTGGCCGCCGGGGAGAACACTGAAGCTTTCTTT. This encodes CAISEPILAAGENTEAFF.

The chain recombines TRBV20-1 with TRBJ2-1, with 11 bases that match TRBD2. CDR1 and CDR2 (germline): DFQATT, SNEGSKA (reference sequence). Trimming took 3 bases from V and 0 from J; bases not matched to a gene: 4. CDR3 length equals 16 residues. Here the CDR3 reads CSARAGLAVSYNEQFF. The CDR3 DNA follows: TGCAGTGCTAGGGCGGGACTAGCGGTCTCCTACAATGAGCAGTTCTTC.

A note on this clonotype: This may arise from a read error, as a much more abundant clone is one base away. The chain combines TRBV7-2 with TRBJ2-1, with D unresolved. Germline V gene lookup returns CDR1 SGHTA and CDR2 FQGNSA. CDR3 length: 13 residues. V lost 8 bases, J lost 3 bases, and 11 bases lay in between. DNA of the CDR3: TGTGCCAGCGTGGCGGCGATCTACAATGAGCAGTTCTTC. Its translation: CASVAAIYNEQFF.

The sample holds many counts of this clonotype. The genes are TRBV29-1 and TRBJ2-3; D unresolved. CDR1 is SQVTM and CDR2 is ANQGSEA in the germline V gene. The CDR3 sequence is 13 residues long. Trimming removed 4 bases from V and 0 bases from J, with 8 bases in between. CDR3 residues: CSVVPISTDTQYF. CDR3 nucleotide sequence: TGCAGCGTTGTCCCCATTAGCACAGATACGCAGTATTTT.

This clonotype has only a few counts. This chain links TRBV2 with TRBJ1-1, with no clear D. V dropped 3 bases and J dropped 4 bases, with 6 bases sitting between them. This CDR3 is built from 12 residues. Germline lookup yields CDR1 SNHLY and CDR2 FYNNEI. Written as DNA, the CDR3 is TGTGCCAGCAGTGAGTTGGTCACTGAAGCTTTCTTT. Translation gives CASSELVTEAFF.

This clonotype was picked up one time. This may stem from a read error, because a much larger clone lies one nucleotide away. The CDR3 nucleotides read TGTGCCTGCTCACCACCTGGACTAGCAGAGACCCAGTACTTC. Protein product: CACSPPGLAETQYF. This rearrangement joins TRBV18 to TRBJ2-5; TRBD2 agrees at 8 bases. The CDR3 consists of 14 residues. Germline values: CDR1 KGHSH, CDR2 LQKENI.

As to this clonotype: A clone one base away is much larger, so this may be a read error. The V gene is TRBV5-1, the J gene TRBJ2-1; 12 bases are shared with TRBD1. CDR1 and CDR2 (germline): SGHRS, YFSETQ. The CDR3 totals 14 residues. CDR3 region: CASAGTGGRNGQFF. The DNA for the CDR3 is TGCGCCAGTGCCGGGACAGGGGGCCGAAATGGGCAGTTCTTC.

This clonotype showed up many times. This sequence joins TRBV5-4 and TRBJ2-1, with 9 nucleotides matching TRBD2. This CDR3 has 17 amino acids. J gave up 4 bases and V 1 base, and 9 bases lay outside the gene matches. Germline V lookup: CDR1 SGHNT, CDR2 YYREEE (reference sequence). CDR3 sequence: CASSLLAGGPRYNEQFF. CDR3 sequence (DNA): TGTGCCAGCAGCTTGCTGGCGGGAGGGCCTCGGTACAATGAGCAGTTCTTC. The full variable domain, in which reference TRBV5-4 and TRBJ2-1 provide the parts outside the CDR3, is ETGVTQSPTHLIKTRGQQVTLRCSSQSGHNTVSWYQQALGQGPQFIFQYYREEENGRGNFPPRFSGLQFPNYSSELNVNALELDDSALYLCASSLLAGGPRYNEQFFGPGTRLTVL.

This clonotype was counted a few times. V and J are TRBV6-1 and TRBJ2-1; possibly TRBD1 for D (6 bases). The DNA end favors TRBJ2-7, so the J call may be wrong. Germline V gene data show CDR1 as MNHNS and CDR2 as SASEGT. The CDR3 covers 17 residues. The CDR3 sequence is CASRADRPLSSYNEQYF. Here the CDR3 DNA reads TGTGCCAGCAGGGCGGACAGACCGCTTTCTTCCTACAATGAGCAGTACTTC.

The table lists this clonotype with a few counts. This sequence joins TRBV25-1 and TRBJ1-1, with a tentative D call TRBD1 (6 bases). The CDR3 runs to 13 residues. Per the germline V gene, CDR1 is MGHDK and CDR2 is SYGVNS. V was shortened by 0 bases and J by 7 bases, with 9 bases between the two germline ends. The CDR3 sequence is CASSEYIRGEAFF. In DNA form, the CDR3 reads TGTGCCAGCAGTGAATACATCAGGGGTGAAGCTTTCTTT.

This clonotype was counted ten times or more. The rearrangement uses TRBV6-5 and TRBJ2-7; 8 bases match TRBD2. The CDR3 totals 15 residues. The V gene's germline CDR1 is MNHEY and CDR2 SVGAGI. V was clipped by 6 bases and J by 1 base; unmatched bases: 8. CDR3 sequence reads: CASRTTTSESYEQYF. In nucleotides, the CDR3 is TGTGCCAGCAGGACAACGACTAGCGAGTCCTACGAGCAGTACTTC.

This clonotype was seen a few times. CDR3 DNA sequence: TGTGCCAGCAGCAATGGAACAGGGACGGGTGGCTACACCTTC. It specifies CASSNGTGTGGYTF. The chain carries TRBV21-1 and TRBJ1-2; TRBD1, the table's D call, was not compared with the DNA. TRBV21-1 is labeled a pseudogene. CDR3 length: 14 residues.

The chain has TRBV29-1 and TRBJ2-7; weak D call: TRBD2 (5 bases). The CDR3 length is 13 residues. CDR1 SQVTM and CDR2 ANQGSEA come from the germline V gene. The V end was cut by 7 bases, the J end by 7 bases, with 20 bases between. The CDR3 sequence is CSAARDVYNEQYF. DNA of the CDR3: TGCAGCGCTGCACGGGATGTCTACAATGAGCAGTACTTC.